Listed here are 23 T cell receptor beta chains from one sample, sequenced in a study of T cells expressing NK-cell markers. TCRdb reanalyzed the 5' RACE reads and collapses them to one entry per CDR3 protein, without DNA. This sample's table has about 380,000 distinct CDR3 sequences. Specimen: blood T cells: a sorted CD56 or NKG2C T cell subset, CD4+ or CD8+ T cells, or bulk PBMC T cells (not recorded which). Receptors originate from a man aged 18 to 69 in good health.

The gene calls are TRBV7-9 and TRBJ2-3; TCRdb lists TRBD1, though no DNA is available to test this call. CDR1 is SEHNR and CDR2 is FQNEAQ in the germline V gene (reference sequence). The CDR3 sequence is 14 residues long. CDR3 residues: CASSPWATRDTQYF. Together with reference TRBV7-9 and TRBJ2-3, the CDR3 gives the full variable domain: DTGVSQNPRHKITKRGQNVTFRCDPISEHNRLYWYRQTLGQGPEFLTYFQNEAQLEKSRLLSDRFSAERPKGSFSTLEIQRTEQGDSAMYLCASSPWATRDTQYFGPGTRLTVL.

CDR3 residues: CASSIGQGFTGELFF. This chain connects TRBV5-8 to TRBJ2-2. CDR1 and CDR2 from the germline V gene are SGHTS and YDEGEE. The CDR3 consists of 15 residues.

The chain is built from TRBV12-3 or TRBV12-4 and TRBJ2-7; with no DNA, the TCRdb D assignment of TRBD1 cannot be verified. This CDR3 is built from 15 residues. The CDR3 is CASSFPRTIHYEQYF.

CDR3 sequence: CASSHGRTGRLTEKLFF. The V and J genes are TRBV3-1 and TRBJ1-4. The length of the CDR3 is 17 residues. CDR1 and CDR2 from the germline V gene are LGHDT and YNNKEL (reference sequence).

The chain links TRBV7-3 to TRBJ2-3; the TCRdb call, TRBD2, lacks DNA for checking. The CDR3 length is 17 residues. Per the germline V gene, CDR1 is SGHTA and CDR2 is FQGTGA. The CDR3 is CASSLIPSGDRGGTQYF.

CDR3 protein: CASSPPGGVEKLFF. V usage is TRBV7-9 and J usage is TRBJ1-4; the TCRdb call, TRBD1, lacks DNA for checking. The CDR3 runs 14 residues. Germline-derived CDR1 and CDR2 are SEHNR and FQNEAQ (reference sequence).

The genes are TRBV3-1 and TRBJ1-6. The CDR3 is 15 residues long. The germline gives CDR1 LGHDT, CDR2 YNNKEL (reference sequence). CDR3 sequence reads: CASSQEWSGPSPLHF.

This sequence joins TRBV19 and TRBJ1-1; the TCRdb call, TRBD1, lacks DNA for checking. The CDR3 contains 12 residues. CDR1 LNHDA and CDR2 SQIVND come from the germline V gene (reference sequence). The CDR3 spells CARPRGCTEAFF.

This chain uses TRBV3-1 with TRBJ1-1; the TCRdb call, TRBD1, lacks DNA for checking. The germline V gene has CDR1 LGHDT and CDR2 YNNKEL (reference sequence). The CDR3 length is 14 residues. CDR3 amino acids: CASSQTGGNTEAFF.

V and J are TRBV30 and TRBJ1-5; TCRdb's assignment of TRBD1 cannot be checked, as there is no DNA. The CDR3 covers 17 residues. Germline-derived CDR1 and CDR2 are GTSNPN and SVGIG (reference sequence). CDR3 amino acids: CAWSVYRGSFRDQPQHF.

The chain carries TRBV11-2 and TRBJ2-2; TCRdb gives TRBD1 as the D gene, but with no DNA this cannot be confirmed. Germline-derived CDR1 and CDR2 are SGHAT and FQNNGV. This CDR3 is 18 amino acids long. The CDR3 sequence: CASSLEGQAKPNTGELFF.

The V call is TRBV5-6, the J call TRBJ1-6; TCRdb picks TRBD1, but there is no DNA to check that call. CDR3 length equals 14 residues. The germline V gene encodes CDR1 SGHDT and CDR2 YYEEEE. The CDR3 here is CASSPGGINSPLHF.

The CDR3 reads CASSYSSVNYGYTF. The gene calls are TRBV6-5 and TRBJ1-2. This CDR3 is 14 amino acids long. Germline assignment: CDR1 MNHEY and CDR2 SVGAGI.

V gene TRBV15 combines with J gene TRBJ2-4; TCRdb lists TRBD1, though no DNA is available to test this call. Germline V lookup: CDR1 LNHNV, CDR2 YYDKDF (reference sequence). The CDR3 spans 17 residues. CDR3 sequence: CATSSRLQGPAKNIQYF.

The chain uses TRBV2 and TRBJ2-5. The germline CDR1 and CDR2 sequences are SNHLY and FYNNEI. The CDR3 runs 13 residues. CDR3 loop: CASRGKWQETQYF.

The CDR3 loop reads CASSPGDSGNTEAFF. The chain couples TRBV6-2 or TRBV6-3 to TRBJ1-1. The CDR3 sequence is 15 residues long. Germline V gives CDR1 MNHEY, CDR2 SVGEGT.

The chain uses TRBV9 and TRBJ2-5. This CDR3 spans 15 amino acids. CDR1 SGDLS and CDR2 YYNGEE come from the germline V gene. The CDR3 region is CASSVEATIQETQYF.

The chain joins TRBV6-1 to TRBJ1-6. This CDR3 is 17 amino acids long. Germline V gives CDR1 MNHNS, CDR2 SASEGT. The chain's CDR3 is CASSAGRLSSYNSPLHF.

The rearrangement joins TRBV6-5 to TRBJ1-3; TCRdb outputs TRBD1, but without DNA this stays unchecked. The germline CDR1 and CDR2 sequences are MNHEY and SVGAGI. The CDR3 sequence is 11 residues long. The CDR3 spells CASGGRNTIYF.

This rearrangement joins TRBV19 to TRBJ1-1; TCRdb designates TRBD1, a call that cannot be tested without DNA. The germline CDR1 and CDR2 sequences are LNHDA and SQIVND (reference sequence). The CDR3 consists of 14 residues. This CDR3 is CASYPRGGGTEAFF.

The chain recombines TRBV4-2 with TRBJ2-1. CDR1 is LGHNA, CDR2 YNFKEQ, per germline. The CDR3 is made up of 17 amino acids. This chain's CDR3 is CASSQDQRGGSYNEQFF.

V is TRBV7-2 and J is TRBJ2-3; with no DNA, the TCRdb D assignment of TRBD2 cannot be verified. This CDR3 has 16 amino acids. The V gene's germline CDR1 is SGHTA and CDR2 FQGNSA. CDR3: CASSPRTSGGADTQYF.

The chain uses TRBV18 and TRBJ2-1; the TCRdb call, TRBD2, lacks DNA for checking. Germline V gene data show CDR1 as KGHSH and CDR2 as LQKENI. The CDR3 has 15 residues. Here the CDR3 reads CASSAPGTTLNEQFF.